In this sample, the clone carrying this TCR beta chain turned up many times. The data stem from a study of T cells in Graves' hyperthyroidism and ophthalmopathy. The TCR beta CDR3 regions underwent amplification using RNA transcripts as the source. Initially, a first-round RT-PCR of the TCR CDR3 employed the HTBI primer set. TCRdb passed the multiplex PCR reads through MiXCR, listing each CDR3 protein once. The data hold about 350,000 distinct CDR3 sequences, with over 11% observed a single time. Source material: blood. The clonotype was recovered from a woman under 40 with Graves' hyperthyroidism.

The CDR3 spells CASSEAPGPPYEQYF. The CDR3 coding sequence is TGTGCCAGCAGTGAAGCTCCGGGGCCCCCCTACGAGCAGTACTTC. The J gene is TRBJ2-7, the V gene TRBV2; D is possibly TRBD1 or TRBD2 (5 bases each). The CDR3 covers 15 residues. The V gene's germline CDR1 is SNHLY and CDR2 FYNNEI. Trimming pared 0 bases from V and 2 bases from J, leaving 11 bases between.